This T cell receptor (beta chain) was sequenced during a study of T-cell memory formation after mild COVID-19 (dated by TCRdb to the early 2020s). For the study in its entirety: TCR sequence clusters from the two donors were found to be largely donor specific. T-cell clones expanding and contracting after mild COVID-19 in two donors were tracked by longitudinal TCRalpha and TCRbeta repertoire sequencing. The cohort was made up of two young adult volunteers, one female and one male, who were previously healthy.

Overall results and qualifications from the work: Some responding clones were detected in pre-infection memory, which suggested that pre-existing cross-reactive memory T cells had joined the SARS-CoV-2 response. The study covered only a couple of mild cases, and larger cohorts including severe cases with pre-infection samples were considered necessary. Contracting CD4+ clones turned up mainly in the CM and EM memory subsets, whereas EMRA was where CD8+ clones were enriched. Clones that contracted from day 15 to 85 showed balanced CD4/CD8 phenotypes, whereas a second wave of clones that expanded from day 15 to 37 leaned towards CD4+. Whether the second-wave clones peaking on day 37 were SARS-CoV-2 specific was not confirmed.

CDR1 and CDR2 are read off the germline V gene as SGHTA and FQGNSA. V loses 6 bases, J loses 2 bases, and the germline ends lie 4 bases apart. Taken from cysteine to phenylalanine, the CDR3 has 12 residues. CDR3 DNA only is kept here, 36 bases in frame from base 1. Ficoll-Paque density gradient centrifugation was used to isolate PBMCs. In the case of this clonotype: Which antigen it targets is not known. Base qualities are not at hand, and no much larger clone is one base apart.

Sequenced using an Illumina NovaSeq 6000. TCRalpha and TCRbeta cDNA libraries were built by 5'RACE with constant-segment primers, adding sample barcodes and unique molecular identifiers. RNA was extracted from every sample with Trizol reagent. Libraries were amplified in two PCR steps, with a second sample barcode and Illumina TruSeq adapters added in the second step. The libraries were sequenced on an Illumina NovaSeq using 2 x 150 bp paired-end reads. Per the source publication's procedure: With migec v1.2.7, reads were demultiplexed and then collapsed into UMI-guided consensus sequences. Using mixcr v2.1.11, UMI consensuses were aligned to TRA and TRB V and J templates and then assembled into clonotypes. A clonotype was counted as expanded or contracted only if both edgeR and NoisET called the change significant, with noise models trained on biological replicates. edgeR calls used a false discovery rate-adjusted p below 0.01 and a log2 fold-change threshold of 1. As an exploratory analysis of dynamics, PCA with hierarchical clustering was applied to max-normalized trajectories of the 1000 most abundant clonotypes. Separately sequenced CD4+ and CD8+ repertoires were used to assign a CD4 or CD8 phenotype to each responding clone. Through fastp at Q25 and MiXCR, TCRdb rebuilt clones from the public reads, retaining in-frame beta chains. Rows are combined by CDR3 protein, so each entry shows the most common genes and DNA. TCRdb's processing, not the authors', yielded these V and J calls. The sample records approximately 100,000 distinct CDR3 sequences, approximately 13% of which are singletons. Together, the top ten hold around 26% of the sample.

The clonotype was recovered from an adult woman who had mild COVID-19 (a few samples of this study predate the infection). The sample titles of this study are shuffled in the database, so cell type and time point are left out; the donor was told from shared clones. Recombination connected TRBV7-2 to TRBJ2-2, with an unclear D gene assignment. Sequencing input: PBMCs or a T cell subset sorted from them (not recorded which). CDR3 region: CASSYNTGELFF. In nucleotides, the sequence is TGTGCCAGCAGTTATAACACCGGGGAGCTGTTTTTT.